These 9 T cell receptor beta chains share one sample of origin, sequenced in a study of a mutant IDH1 vaccine in newly diagnosed glioma. Sequencing was performed with immunoSEQ multiplex PCR; in TCRdb, only in-frame clones are kept and a portion is missing. The sample carries about 83,000 clones, approximately 78% recorded once. As to time point: week 47, end of study. Doses of 300 ug of mutant IDH1 20-mer peptide were given with topical imiquimod. These receptors' targets are unknown. The sequencing used PBMCs, collected from a glioma patient whose treatment included an IDH1 peptide vaccine. The receptor source for this set is a man in his forties with glioma.

The chain joins TRBV4-3 to TRBJ1-1; D uncertain. This CDR3 is 14 amino acids long. The V gene's germline CDR1 is LGHNA and CDR2 YSLEER. V lost 1 base and J lost 4, with 10 bases in between. The chain's CDR3 is CASSQGIGFTEAFF. The CDR3 nucleotides are TGCGCCAGCAGCCAAGGGATAGGGTTCACTGAAGCTTTCTTT.

The chain couples TRBV6-1 to TRBJ2-7, with D perhaps matching TRBD2 (5 bases). This CDR3 region has 15 residues. The germline V gene has CDR1 MNHNS and CDR2 SASEGT. Trimming shortened V by 5 bases and J by 2 bases, and 16 bases separated the two germline ends. For the CDR3, the DNA is TGTGCCAGCAGTTCGTCTCAAGGAGGAGCCTACGAGCAGTACTTC. Translation gives CASSSSQGGAYEQYF.

The genes are TRBV6-5 and TRBJ2-7, with unresolved D. The CDR3 extends over 12 amino acids. Germline CDR1 and CDR2: MNHEY and SVGAGI. Trimming pared 5 bases from V and 6 bases from J, leaving 11 bases between. The CDR3 sequence is CASSLNGGEQYF. The DNA for the CDR3 is TGTGCCAGCAGTCTCAACGGCGGCGAGCAGTACTTC.

Comment on this clone: Additional DNA sequences in this sample encode the identical CDR3. The V and J genes are TRBV19 and TRBJ1-1; 7 nucleotides match TRBD1. The germline CDR1 and CDR2 sequences are LNHDA and SQIVND (reference sequence). This CDR3 comprises 14 residues. The ends lost 2 bases at V and 2 bases at J; junction bases unmatched: 2. The DNA for the CDR3 is TGTGCCAGTAGTATAAACAGGGGTAACACTGAAGCTTTCTTT. Its translation: CASSINRGNTEAFF.

This chain links TRBV14 with TRBJ1-4, with D perhaps TRBD1 (5 bases). This CDR3 comprises 15 residues. Trimming cost V 1 base and J 0 bases, with 6 bases left between them. Germline assignment: CDR1 SGHDN and CDR2 FVKESK. Here the CDR3 DNA reads TGTGCCAGCAGCCAAGTGGGGGCAACTAATGAAAAACTGTTTTTT. As protein: CASSQVGATNEKLFF.

This chain links TRBV18 with TRBJ2-7; a weak D match, TRBD1 (6 bases). The germline CDR1 and CDR2 sequences are KGHSH and LQKENI. V lost 1 base and J 4 bases, leaving 14 bases between the germline ends. The CDR3 totals 15 residues. The CDR3 sequence: CASSPQGVPSYEQYF. DNA for the CDR3: TGTGCCAGCTCACCACAGGGGGTTCCCTCGTACGAGCAGTACTTC.

The V and J genes are TRBV5-1 and TRBJ2-1, with a possible D match to TRBD1 (5 bases). Germline CDR1 SGHRS, CDR2 YFSETQ. The CDR3 contains 14 residues. Trimming pared 4 bases from V and 3 bases from J, leaving 11 bases between. CDR3 nucleotides: TGCGCCAGCAGCCTCCAAGACAGCTACAATGAGCAGTTCTTC. This translates into CASSLQDSYNEQFF.

The gene calls are TRBV9 and TRBJ2-1, with TRBD2 matching 10 bases. The V gene's germline CDR1 is SGDLS and CDR2 YYNGEE. J was trimmed by 5 bases and V by 7 bases; bases with no gene match: 9. The CDR3 is 15 amino acids. Here the CDR3 reads CASAIGLAENNEQFF. In DNA form, the CDR3 reads TGTGCCAGCGCTATTGGACTAGCGGAAAACAATGAGCAGTTCTTC.

The DNA for the CDR3 is TGTGCCAGCTCACCCACTGGAGTGGCCGGGGAGCTGTTTTTT. It translates to CASSPTGVAGELFF. The chain combines TRBV18 with TRBJ2-2, with D hard to call. Germline CDR1 is KGHSH and CDR2 is LQKENI. The CDR3 has 14 residues. Trimming cost V 3 bases and J 6 bases, with 11 bases left between them.